This T cell receptor beta chain was obtained from a study of shared clonotypes between healthy human individuals. Produced via immunoSEQ multiplex PCR; TCRdb's table is partial and in-frame only. Among about half a million clones, more than 70% were seen once, and the ten largest hold around 12%. V gave up 3 bases and J gave up 4 bases; unmatched junction bases: 6. Looked up from germline, CDR1 is LNHDA and CDR2 is SQIVND (reference sequence). The CDR3 extends over 15 amino acids. A few counts support this clone. The rearrangement uses TRBV19 and TRBJ2-1; 7 nucleotides align to TRBD2. The sequence came from a woman in her 40s in good health. Some clones in this sample may be carry-over from other donors' samples. Material for sequencing was PBMCs. The CDR3: CASSISLAVYNEQFF. The CDR3 nucleotides are TGTGCCAGTAGTATCTCGCTAGCGGTTTACAATGAGCAGTTCTTC.